Detailed here is one TCR beta chain. Its cognate antigen is unknown. CDR3 length: 13 amino acids. Germline V gene lookup returns CDR1 SGHTA and CDR2 FQGTGA. V lost 4 bases, J lost 5 bases, and 11 bases lay in between. The sample belongs to a study of OX40 agonist ivuxolimab in advanced cancers. Study-wide results and limits: The specificity for antigen of the expanded peripheral T cells was not determined. Some nonresponders likewise displayed low normalized T-cell clonal expansion.

The assay was immunoSEQ multiplex PCR, and TCRdb's table has in-frame clones only and misses some. The sample yields about 76,000 clones, about 82% seen once. If patients had autoimmune disease history or systemic immunosuppression, they were excluded. The sequence derives from an adult with an advanced solid tumor such as melanoma, head and neck, liver or kidney cancer. The chain links TRBV7-3 to TRBJ2-5, with D possibly matching TRBD1 (5 bases). The input for sequencing was CD4+ or CD8+ T cells sorted from blood, taken in a trial of the OX40 agonist ivuxolimab. Here the CDR3 DNA reads TGTGCCAGCAGCTCGACAGTATTGGAGACCCAGTACTTC. Translated: CASSSTVLETQYF.